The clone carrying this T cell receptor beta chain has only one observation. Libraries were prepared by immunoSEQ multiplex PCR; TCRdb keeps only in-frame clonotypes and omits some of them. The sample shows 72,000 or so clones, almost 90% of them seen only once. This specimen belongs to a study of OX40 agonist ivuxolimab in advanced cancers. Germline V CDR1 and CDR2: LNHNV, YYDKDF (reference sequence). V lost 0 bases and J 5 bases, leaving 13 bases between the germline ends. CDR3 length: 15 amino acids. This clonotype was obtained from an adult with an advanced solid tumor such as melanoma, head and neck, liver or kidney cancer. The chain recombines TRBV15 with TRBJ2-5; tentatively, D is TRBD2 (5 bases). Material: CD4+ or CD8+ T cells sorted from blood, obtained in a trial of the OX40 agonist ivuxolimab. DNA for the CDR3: TGTGCCACCAGCAGAGATCAGGTAGCGCGGGAGACCCAGTACTTC. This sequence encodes CATSRDQVARETQYF.